The 30 T cell receptor beta chains in this list originate from one sample, sequenced in a study of T cell repertoires in cytomegalovirus infection. Each CDR3 protein gets one entry after TCRdb re-called the reads with MiXCR. The data show under 200,000 distinct CDR3 sequences, less than 25% seen once. These TCRs' antigens remain unknown. Sequenced material: CD8+ T cells from cultured PBMCs, taken from culture after CMV antigen stimulation. All receptors come from a human donor in good health (CMV status not recorded). Some clones in this sample may be carry-over from other donors' samples.

The rearrangement links TRBV7-9 to TRBJ1-5, with a tentative D call TRBD1 (5 bases). V lost 4 bases and J lost 7, with 11 bases in between. Looked up from germline, CDR1 is SEHNR and CDR2 is FQNEAQ (reference sequence). The CDR3 sequence is 13 residues long. This CDR3 reads CASSSGGIQPQHF. CDR3 nucleotide sequence: TGTGCCAGCAGCTCGGGGGGTATCCAGCCCCAGCATTTT.

This clonotype has more than one count but fewer than ten. The rearrangement joins TRBV11-2 to TRBJ2-2; 7 bases fit TRBD1. CDR3 size: 16 residues. V shed 3 bases, J shed 3 bases, and the junction held 7 bases outside the gene matches. Germline V gene data show CDR1 as SGHAT and CDR2 as FQNNGV. The CDR3 sequence: CASSLTGNSYTGELFF. DNA of the CDR3: TGTGCCAGCAGCTTGACAGGGAACAGTTACACCGGGGAGCTGTTTTTT.

This clonotype occurred many times. The chain uses TRBV7-8 and TRBJ2-7, with 10 bases lining up with TRBD1. The V segment lost 0 bases and the J segment 3 bases; nucleotides outside the gene matches: 2. The CDR3 extends over 15 amino acids. Germline values: CDR1 SGHVS, CDR2 FQNEAQ. CDR3: CASSLAGQGNYEQYF. The CDR3 coding sequence is TGTGCCAGCAGCTTAGCGGGACAGGGGAACTACGAGCAGTACTTC.

This clonotype has only a few counts. The rearrangement joins TRBV7-9 to TRBJ1-2, with D uncertain. This CDR3 region has 12 residues. Trimming left V 2 bases short and J 6 bases short, with 7 bases between. CDR1 is SEHNR and CDR2 is FQNEAQ in the germline V gene (reference sequence). For the CDR3, the DNA is TGTGCCAGCAGCTTACCGTTTGATGGCTACACCTTC. Its translation is CASSLPFDGYTF.

This clonotype was detected only a few times. V usage is TRBV7-2 and J usage is TRBJ2-4; D ambiguous. The CDR3 sequence is 14 residues long. The V and J ends lost 5 bases and 7 bases respectively, with 15 bases between them. Per the germline V gene, CDR1 is SGHTA and CDR2 is FQGNSA. The CDR3 coding sequence is TGTGCCAGCAGCATTCCCCTAGGGCCCAACATTCAGTACTTC. This translates into CASSIPLGPNIQYF.

The table lists this clonotype with a few counts. V usage is TRBV7-8 and J usage is TRBJ2-1, with 8 bases lining up with TRBD1. The CDR3 loop spans 15 amino acids. Germline V gives CDR1 SGHVS, CDR2 FQNEAQ. The ends lost 2 bases at V and 8 bases at J; junction bases unmatched: 8. CDR3 sequence reads: CASSLFTGGRDEQFF. The CDR3 DNA is TGTGCCAGCAGCTTATTCACAGGGGGAAGGGATGAGCAGTTCTTC.

There are a few counts of this clonotype. The J gene is TRBJ2-4, the V gene TRBV3-1, with a weak D call TRBD1 (6 bases). Trimming stripped 6 bases from V and 4 bases from J, with 16 bases between. The CDR3 extends over 15 amino acids. CDR1 is LGHDT and CDR2 is YNNKEL in the germline V gene (reference sequence). The CDR3: CASRQSGTRKNIQYF. The DNA for the CDR3 is TGTGCCAGCAGACAATCCGGGACAAGAAAAAACATTCAGTACTTC.

The V gene is TRBV13, the J gene TRBJ2-2; tentatively, D is TRBD1 (5 bases). This CDR3 spans 17 amino acids. Deletions cut 5 bases from V and 1 base from J, with 17 bases between. Germline CDR1 is PRHDT and CDR2 is FYEKMQ (reference sequence). Here the CDR3 reads CASSPGHAQKNTGELFF. The CDR3 region has the DNA TGTGCCAGCAGCCCCGGACACGCCCAAAAGAACACCGGGGAGCTGTTTTTT.

This clonotype has only a few counts. V gene TRBV29-1 combines with J gene TRBJ2-1; 8 bases align to TRBD1. The germline V gene encodes CDR1 SQVTM and CDR2 ANQGSEA. Trimming removed 1 base from V and 0 bases from J; junction bases left unmatched: 2. The CDR3 covers 15 residues. This chain's CDR3 is CSVEGTGSSYNEQFF. In DNA, the CDR3 is TGCAGCGTTGAAGGGACAGGGAGCTCCTACAATGAGCAGTTCTTC.

The chain recombines TRBV7-2 with TRBJ1-4; possible D gene TRBD1, 6 bases. Germline loops: CDR1 SGHTA, CDR2 FQGNSA. Trimming left V 2 bases short and J 0 bases short, with 13 bases between. CDR3 length equals 17 residues. The chain's CDR3 is CASSLNNGGPTNEKLFF. In DNA form, the CDR3 reads TGTGCCAGCAGCTTAAATAACGGGGGGCCAACTAATGAAAAACTGTTTTTT.

Here the CDR3 DNA reads TGCAGTGCTAGACAGGCTCGCAATCAAGAGACCCAGTACTTC. This translates into CSARQARNQETQYF. The rearrangement links TRBV20-1 to TRBJ2-5; D gene ambiguous. This CDR3 is 14 amino acids long. The germline gives CDR1 DFQATT, CDR2 SNEGSKA (reference sequence). V lost 2 bases, J lost 2 bases, and 12 bases lay in between.

This chain uses TRBV5-5 with TRBJ1-5; weak D call: TRBD1 (6 bases). The CDR3 length is 15 residues. CDR1 and CDR2 (germline): SGHKS, YYEKEE (reference sequence). V lost 0 bases and J 5 bases, leaving 12 bases between the germline ends. In DNA form, the CDR3 reads TGTGCCAGCAGCTTGGCAGGGGAGAGGGATCAGCCCCAGCATTTT. As protein: CASSLAGERDQPQHF.

This clonotype was observed at least ten times. The chain has TRBV7-3 and TRBJ2-5, with a possible D match to TRBD2 (7 bases). Germline V gives CDR1 SGHTA, CDR2 FQGTGA. Trimming cost V 1 base and J 4 bases, with 13 bases left between them. The CDR3 covers 15 residues. In nucleotides, the CDR3 is TGTGCCAGCAGCTTAATGGGGGGGCCGGGAGAGACCCAGTACTTC. It codes for CASSLMGGPGETQYF.

This clonotype was counted between two and nine times. The J gene is TRBJ2-5, the V gene TRBV12-3 or TRBV12-4; 10 positions match TRBD2. Losses at the gene ends were 6 bases for V and 1 base for J; bases not matched to a gene: 5. This CDR3 spans 15 amino acids. CDR3 DNA: TGTGCCAGCAGACTACTAGCGGGGCCCCAAGAGACCCAGTACTTC. It encodes CASRLLAGPQETQYF.

The chain is built from TRBV5-1 and TRBJ2-7; D possibly corresponds to TRBD2 (5 bases). The germline V gene has CDR1 SGHRS and CDR2 YFSETQ. This CDR3 contains 13 residues. The ends were cut back, 0 bases at V and 9 bases at J, with 13 bases in the middle. This chain's CDR3 is CASSLDRGVGQYF. The DNA of the CDR3 is TGCGCCAGCAGCTTGGACCGGGGTGTCGGGCAGTACTTC. The whole variable domain, filled in from reference TRBV5-1 and TRBJ2-7, reads KAGVTQTPRYLIKTRGQQVTLSCSPISGHRSVSWYQQTPGQGLQFLFEYFSETQRNKGNFPGRFSGRQFSNSRSEMNVSTLELGDSALYLCASSLDRGVGQYFGPGTRLTVT.

This clonotype was seen only a few times. CDR3 loop: CASSYSGSGWSGELFF. CDR3 nucleotide sequence: TGTGCCAGCAGCTACTCAGGCTCGGGGTGGTCCGGGGAGCTGTTTTTT. This chain uses TRBV7-2 with TRBJ2-2; TRBD2 is a possible D gene (5 bases). Deletions cut 4 bases from V and 6 bases from J, with 18 bases between. The germline CDR1 and CDR2 sequences are SGHTA and FQGNSA. The CDR3 contains 16 residues.

The chain is built from TRBV4-3 and TRBJ2-7, with 9 bases that match TRBD1. This CDR3 region has 14 residues. Unmatched junction bases numbered 5, after V lost 3 bases and J lost 5 bases. The V gene's germline CDR1 is LGHNA and CDR2 YSLEER. The CDR3 is CASSQWTGVNEQYF. In DNA form, the CDR3 reads TGCGCCAGCAGCCAGTGGACAGGGGTTAACGAGCAGTACTTC.

The chain employs TRBV27 and TRBJ1-1, with D perhaps TRBD1 (6 bases). The CDR3 extends over 12 amino acids. Germline CDR1 and CDR2: MNHEY and SMNVEV (reference sequence). Trimming left V 2 bases short and J 11 bases short, with 12 bases between. CDR3 protein: CASSLGGKDAFF. The CDR3 bases are TGTGCCAGCAGTTTAGGGGGCAAAGACGCTTTCTTT.

The chain uses TRBV4-2 and TRBJ2-1; TRBD2 agrees at 13 bases. The trim removed 4 bases at V and 7 bases at J, leaving 4 bases unmatched. The germline V gene has CDR1 LGHNA and CDR2 YNFKEQ. The length of the CDR3 is 15 residues. CDR3 nucleotides: TGTGCCAGCAGCCTGACTAGCGGGGGGACTAATGAGCAGTTCTTC. It is translated as CASSLTSGGTNEQFF.

The V gene is TRBV2, the J gene TRBJ2-7; unclear D gene. CDR1 is SNHLY, CDR2 FYNNEI, per germline. CDR3 length: 14 amino acids. Trimming removed 3 bases from V and 6 bases from J, with 15 bases in between. The CDR3 loop reads CASSDSGALGEQYF. In DNA form, the CDR3 reads TGTGCCAGCAGTGACTCTGGAGCTCTCGGCGAGCAGTACTTC. Full variable domain (missing parts from reference TRBV2 and TRBJ2-7): EPEVTQTPSHQVTQMGQEVILRCVPISNHLYFYWYRQILGQKVEFLVSFYNNEISEKSEIFDDQFSVERPDGSNFTLKIRSTKLEDSAMYFCASSDSGALGEQYFGPGTRLTVT.

The chain couples TRBV7-2 to TRBJ1-6; 8 bases match TRBD1. This CDR3 has 21 amino acids. The germline V gene encodes CDR1 SGHTA and CDR2 FQGNSA. Unmatched junction bases numbered 19, after V lost 3 bases and J lost 3 bases. CDR3 coding DNA: TGTGCCAGCAGCTTGTTCGGGACAGGCCCTACTGTAGACGGCTATAATTCACCCCTCCACTTT. Protein product: CASSLFGTGPTVDGYNSPLHF.

The sample holds a few counts of this clonotype. V and J are TRBV12-3 or TRBV12-4 and TRBJ1-1; D gene ambiguous. The ends were cut back, 3 bases at V and 1 base at J, with 9 bases in the middle. The CDR3 totals 14 residues. The CDR3 sequence: CASSLFGPNTEAFF. For the CDR3, the DNA is TGTGCCAGCAGTTTGTTCGGACCGAACACTGAAGCTTTCTTT.

This clonotype has just a few counts. This chain joins TRBV11-1 and TRBJ2-1; D is perhaps TRBD2 (6 bases). Germline CDR1 SGHAT, CDR2 FQDESV (reference sequence). This CDR3 is 14 amino acids long. Deletions cut 1 base from V and 9 bases from J, with 13 bases between. CDR3 nucleotide sequence: TGTGCCAGCAGCTTAGTAAATGAAGCGGGTGAGCAGTTCTTC. Encoded protein: CASSLVNEAGEQFF.

This clonotype has more than one count but fewer than ten. J is TRBJ2-5 and V is TRBV27; 7 bases align to TRBD1. The V gene end was trimmed by 5 bases and the J gene end by 0 bases; junction bases not matched to a gene: 9. The CDR3 has 16 amino acids. Germline loops: CDR1 MNHEY, CDR2 SMNVEV (reference sequence). The CDR3 protein is CASSPYPTGHQETQYF. CDR3 in DNA: TGTGCCAGCAGTCCTTACCCGACAGGGCACCAAGAGACCCAGTACTTC.

V usage is TRBV6-5 and J usage is TRBJ2-7; 8 nucleotides line up with TRBD1. Germline lookup yields CDR1 MNHEY and CDR2 SVGAGI. V was pared by 2 bases and J by 5 bases, with 2 bases of the junction left unmatched. This CDR3 spans 13 amino acids. CDR3 sequence reads: CASSYTDRDEQYF. The CDR3 DNA follows: TGTGCCAGCAGTTACACGGACAGGGACGAGCAGTACTTC.

This clonotype occurred a few times. The chain recombines TRBV7-8 with TRBJ2-1, with 7 bases that match TRBD1. Germline CDR1 and CDR2: SGHVS and FQNEAQ. The trim removed 3 bases at V and 7 bases at J, leaving 3 bases unmatched. This CDR3 is 13 amino acids long. The CDR3 protein is CASSFQQGNEQFF. The CDR3 nucleotides are TGTGCCAGCAGCTTTCAACAGGGGAATGAGCAGTTCTTC.

This clonotype was detected only a few times. The V call is TRBV12-3 or TRBV12-4, the J call TRBJ2-7; no definite D call. This CDR3 is built from 14 residues. With 4 bases removed from V and 0 bases from J, the gap between germline ends came to 10 bases. DNA for the CDR3: TGTGCCAGCAGTTCCCCGGTGGGCTCCTACGAGCAGTACTTC. Protein product: CASSSPVGSYEQYF.

This clonotype was detected a few times. J is TRBJ1-1 and V is TRBV19; a weak D match, TRBD1 (6 bases). Trimming removed 7 bases at V and 6 bases at J, with 15 bases between. The CDR3 is made up of 13 amino acids. Looked up from germline, CDR1 is LNHDA and CDR2 is SQIVND (reference sequence). This chain's CDR3 is CASTEGGIAEAFF. The CDR3 bases are TGTGCCAGTACCGAGGGGGGGATAGCTGAAGCTTTCTTT.

This clonotype was seen ten or more times. CDR3 coding DNA: TGTGCCAGCAGCTTTGTGGGGGGCTACAAAGCGCTCTCTGGAAACACCATATATTTT. It is translated as CASSFVGGYKALSGNTIYF. V usage is TRBV7-2 and J usage is TRBJ1-3, with TRBD1 as a possible D gene (6 bases). CDR3 size: 19 residues. Germline loops: CDR1 SGHTA, CDR2 FQGNSA. The germline V and J ends were trimmed by 3 bases and 0 bases, with 21 bases remaining between them.

This clonotype came up a few times. CDR3 coding DNA: TGTGCCAGCAGTTTTCCGAGCTCCTACAATGAGCAGTTCTTC. Amino acids: CASSFPSSYNEQFF. The V gene is TRBV12-3 or TRBV12-4, the J gene TRBJ2-1, with D hard to call. This CDR3 contains 14 residues. V was clipped by 3 bases and J by 0 bases, with 6 bases between them.